What follows is one TCR beta chain and its context. Methods used by the authors: Estimation of nucleated cell counts was performed using reference gene primer amplification. Produced via immunoSEQ multiplex PCR; TCRdb's table is partial and in-frame only. Clone size and the V and J calls come from that table; the DNA yielded D and trimming. The table includes about 200,000 clones, roughly four fifths detected once. The sample originates from a study of blood T cell repertoires in COVID-19. Overall study context: COVID-19 samples from acute and convalescent phases originated in the United States, Italy and Spain.

The sequence derives from a man between 45 and 60 years old who had recovered from COVID-19. The sequencing sample was made of peripheral blood.

CDR3 in DNA: TGTGCCAGTAGTGCGGGGACAGGGGGTCGGGAAAAACTGTTTTTT. As protein: CASSAGTGGREKLFF. This sequence joins TRBV19 and TRBJ1-4; 11 positions agree with TRBD1. The CDR3 is 15 amino acids. Germline V gene lookup returns CDR1 LNHDA and CDR2 SQIVND (reference sequence). The trim removed 5 bases at V and 8 bases at J, leaving 7 bases unmatched.